Sequencing of this T cell receptor beta chain was carried out in a study of technical replicates of blood from a few donors. The assay was immunoSEQ multiplex PCR, and TCRdb's table has in-frame clones only and misses some. The sample yields tens of thousands of clones, roughly 95% seen once. Looked up from germline, CDR1 is MNHNS and CDR2 is SASEGT. Between the trimmed V and J ends, which lost 5 bases and 7 bases, there was a span of 11 bases. This CDR3 region has 12 residues. The genes are TRBV6-1 and TRBJ1-1; D remains ambiguous. Sequencing input: T cells isolated from PBMCs. The sequence derives from a human donor in good health. CDR3 in DNA: TGTGCCAGCAGTTCTTGGGGAGGTGAAGCTTTCTTT. Residues: CASSSWGGEAFF.